This entry concerns a single TCR beta chain. The target antigen is unknown. The CDR3 contains 16 residues. CDR1 and CDR2 from the germline V gene are MNHEY and SMNVEV (reference sequence). V gave up 5 bases and J gave up 3 bases; unmatched junction bases: 11. This sample was included in a study of cytomegalovirus exposure and HLA in healthy donors. Findings and caveats of the study: The records held CMV serostatus as the only immune exposure information.

It was with 60 Vbeta and 13 Jbeta primers that the PCR ran. The data were produced by immunoSEQ multiplex PCR, yet TCRdb's version contains in-frame clones alone and is incomplete. Of about 77,000 clones detected, approximately 75% appear once; the ten largest clones hold approximately 7.2%. This chain links TRBV27 with TRBJ1-1; 8 bases line up with TRBD1. Sequencing was performed on PBMCs. This TCR was sampled from a woman aged 40 to 55 in good health and CMV-seronegative. CDR3 sequence (DNA): TGTGCCAGCAGTCCCTCAGGGGGCCGGCGGGACACTGAAGCTTTCTTT. Protein: CASSPSGGRRDTEAFF.